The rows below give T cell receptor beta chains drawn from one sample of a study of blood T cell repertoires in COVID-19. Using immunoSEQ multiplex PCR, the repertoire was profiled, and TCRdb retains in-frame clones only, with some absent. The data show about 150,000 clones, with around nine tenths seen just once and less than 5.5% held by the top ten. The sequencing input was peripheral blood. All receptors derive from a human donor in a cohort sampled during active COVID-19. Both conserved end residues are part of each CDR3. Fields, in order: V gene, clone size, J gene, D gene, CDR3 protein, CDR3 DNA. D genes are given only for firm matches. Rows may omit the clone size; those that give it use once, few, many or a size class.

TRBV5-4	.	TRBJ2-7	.	CASSLSPGVSYEQYF	TGTGCCAGCAGCTTGAGTCCGGGAGTCAGTTACGAGCAGTACTTC
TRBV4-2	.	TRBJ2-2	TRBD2	CASSQDRGGRAETGELFF	TGTGCCAGCAGCCAAGATAGGGGCGGGAGGGCCGAGACCGGGGAGCTGTTTTTT
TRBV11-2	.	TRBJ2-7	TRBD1	CASRATPGQGTYEQYF	TGTGCCAGCAGAGCTACCCCGGGACAGGGCACTTACGAGCAGTACTTC
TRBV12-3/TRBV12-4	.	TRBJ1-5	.	CASSSGSDQPQHF	TGTGCCAGCAGTTCCGGTTCCGATCAGCCCCAGCATTTT
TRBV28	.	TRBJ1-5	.	CASSQGSKPQHF	TGTGCCAGCAGTCAGGGAAGTAAGCCCCAGCATTTT
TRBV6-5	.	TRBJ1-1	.	CASSYSEGTTEAFF	TGTGCCAGCAGTTACTCGGAGGGGACCACTGAAGCTTTCTTT
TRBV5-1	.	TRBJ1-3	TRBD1	CASSQQGAGNTIYF	TGCGCCAGCAGCCAACAGGGGGCTGGAAACACCATATATTTT
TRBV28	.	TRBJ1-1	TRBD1	CASSLRGRFTEAFF	TGTGCCAGCAGTTTGAGGGGGCGCTTCACTGAAGCTTTCTTT
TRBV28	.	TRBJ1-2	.	CASWSGNYGYTF	TGTGCCAGCTGGTCAGGGAACTATGGCTACACCTTC
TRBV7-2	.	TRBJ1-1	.	CASSLGSGSGRLNTEAFF	TGTGCCAGCAGCTTAGGATCGGGGAGTGGGCGATTGAACACTGAAGCTTTCTTT
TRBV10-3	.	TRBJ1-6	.	CASAEEVGDSPLHF	TGTGCCAGCGCCGAGGAAGTGGGTGATTCACCCCTCCACTTT
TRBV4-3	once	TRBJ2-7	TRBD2	CASSQQRGAYEQYF	TGCGCCAGCAGCCAGCAGCGGGGGGCCTACGAGCAGTACTTC
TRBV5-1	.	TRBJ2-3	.	CASSFEGADTQYF	TGCGCCAGCAGCTTCGAGGGGGCAGATACGCAGTATTTT
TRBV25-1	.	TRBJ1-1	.	CASSELGAGALDTEAFF	TGTGCCAGCAGTGAATTAGGGGCAGGGGCGTTGGACACTGAAGCTTTCTTT
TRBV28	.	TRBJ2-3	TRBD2	CASSFPLAGGITDTQYF	TGTGCCAGCAGTTTCCCACTAGCGGGGGGGATCACAGATACGCAGTATTTT
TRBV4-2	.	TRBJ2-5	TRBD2	CASSQAGLVRGGETQYF	TGTGCCAGCAGCCAAGCAGGACTAGTCCGGGGTGGGGAGACCCAGTACTTC
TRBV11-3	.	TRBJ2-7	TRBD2	CASSLAGGTYEQYF	TGTGCCAGCAGCTTAGCGGGAGGGACCTACGAGCAGTACTTC
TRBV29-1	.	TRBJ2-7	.	CSGLRGNYEQYF	TGCAGCGGTCTCCGGGGTAACTACGAGCAGTACTTC
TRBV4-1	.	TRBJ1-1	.	CASSPMGGAGTEAFF	TGCGCCAGCAGCCCCATGGGGGGAGCTGGCACTGAAGCTTTCTTT
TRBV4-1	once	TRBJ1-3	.	CASSQARDNAGGNTIYF	TGCGCCAGCAGCCAAGCCCGGGACAACGCCGGGGGAAACACCATATATTTT
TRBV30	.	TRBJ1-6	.	CAWSGKGWNSPLHF	TGTGCCTGGAGTGGTAAGGGGTGGAATTCACCCCTCCACTTT
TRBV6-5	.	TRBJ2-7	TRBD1	CASSYFHRGHYEQYF	TGTGCCAGCAGTTACTTTCACAGGGGGCACTACGAGCAGTACTTC
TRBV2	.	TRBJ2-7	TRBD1	CAIDRDRDSYEQYF	TGTGCCATAGACCGGGACAGGGACTCCTACGAGCAGTACTTC
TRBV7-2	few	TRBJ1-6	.	CASSLNRSSYNSPLHF	TGTGCCAGCAGCTTAAACCGGAGCTCCTATAATTCACCCCTCCACTTT
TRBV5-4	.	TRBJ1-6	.	CASSGATGAPLHF	TGTGCCAGCAGCGGGGCAACAGGAGCACCCCTCCACTTT
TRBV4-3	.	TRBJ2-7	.	CASSQDLGTSQYF	TGCGCCAGCAGCCAAGATCTTGGGACATCCCAGTACTTC
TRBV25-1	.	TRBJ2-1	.	CASSGTEVVNEQFF	TGTGCCAGCAGCGGTACCGAGGTGGTGAATGAGCAGTTCTTC
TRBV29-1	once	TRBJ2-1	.	CSAKQGGDTYNEQFF	TGCAGCGCTAAACAGGGGGGGGACACCTACAATGAGCAGTTCTTC
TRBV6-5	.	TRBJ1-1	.	CASSKGEGAWTEAFF	TGTGCCAGCAGCAAAGGCGAAGGGGCATGGACTGAAGCTTTCTTT
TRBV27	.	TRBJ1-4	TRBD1	CASSSPGTGHNEKLFF	TGTGCCAGCAGTAGCCCTGGGACAGGGCATAATGAAAAACTGTTTTTT
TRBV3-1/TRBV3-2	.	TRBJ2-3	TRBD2	CASSQAPGTSGPVGSDTQYF	TGTGCCAGCAGCCAAGCGCCCGGGACTAGCGGGCCCGTCGGTTCTGATACGCAGTATTTT
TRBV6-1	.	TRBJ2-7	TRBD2	CASSDRGGTSAYEQYF	TGTGCCAGCAGTGATCGTGGTGGGACTAGCGCCTACGAGCAGTACTTC